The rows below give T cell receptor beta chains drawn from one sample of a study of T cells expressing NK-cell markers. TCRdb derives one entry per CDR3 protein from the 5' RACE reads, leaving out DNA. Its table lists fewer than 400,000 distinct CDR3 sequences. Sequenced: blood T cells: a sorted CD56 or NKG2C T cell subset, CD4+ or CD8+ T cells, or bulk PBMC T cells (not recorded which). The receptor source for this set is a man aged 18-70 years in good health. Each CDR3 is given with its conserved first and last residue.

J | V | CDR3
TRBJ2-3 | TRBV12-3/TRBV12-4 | CASRTQGAVSDTQYF
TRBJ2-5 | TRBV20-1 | CSATSGAIGETQYF
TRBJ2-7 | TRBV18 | CASSPGNREISEQYF
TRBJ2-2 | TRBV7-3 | CASSLTPSGGRDGELFF
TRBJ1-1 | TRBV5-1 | CASSFGGNTEAFF
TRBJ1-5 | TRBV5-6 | CASSRTPNQPQHF
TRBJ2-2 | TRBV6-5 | CASSYGTVRTGELFF
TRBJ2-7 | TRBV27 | CASRRLAGVYEQYF
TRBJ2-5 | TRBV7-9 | CASTRSGGNQETQYF
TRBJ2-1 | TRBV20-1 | CSANRRANEQFF
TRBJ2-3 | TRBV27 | CASSETSLTDTQYF
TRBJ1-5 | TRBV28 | CASNQLNQPQHF
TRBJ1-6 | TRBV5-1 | CASRPRDTNNSPLHF
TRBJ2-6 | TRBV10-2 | CASSAGGLDISGANVLTF
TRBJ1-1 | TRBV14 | CAIDRANTEAFF
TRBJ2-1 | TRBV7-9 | CASSLVRLAGFEQFF
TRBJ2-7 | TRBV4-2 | CASSQDRTGFPYEQYF
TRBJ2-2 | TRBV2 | CASRLGVGVANTGELFF
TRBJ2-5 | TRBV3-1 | CASSHHDSPKTQYF
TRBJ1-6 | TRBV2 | CASRVEGHNSPLHF
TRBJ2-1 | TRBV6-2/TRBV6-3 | CASSYPKGQGAINEQFF
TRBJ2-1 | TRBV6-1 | CASTKTPGLAGGPPNEQFF
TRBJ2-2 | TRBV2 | CASKRGQPNSPNTGELFF
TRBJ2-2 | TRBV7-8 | CASSSDRGRSGELFF
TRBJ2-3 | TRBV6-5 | CASSLWSGDTQYF
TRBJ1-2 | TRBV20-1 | CSATRTDRDAYTF
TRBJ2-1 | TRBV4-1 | CASSYPDRDNEQFF
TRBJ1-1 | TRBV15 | CATSIGGRGLGTEAFF
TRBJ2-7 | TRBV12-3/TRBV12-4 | CASSPGGYEQYF
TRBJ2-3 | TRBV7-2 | CASTFANREHTQYF
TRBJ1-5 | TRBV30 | CACSVGTGSNQPQHF
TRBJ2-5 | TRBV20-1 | CSARDRDRETQYF
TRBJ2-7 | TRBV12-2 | CASRRTGTGGDYEQYF
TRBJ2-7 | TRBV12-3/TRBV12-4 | CASSPGTRSYEQYF
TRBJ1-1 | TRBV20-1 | CSARSLGRGGMNTEAFF
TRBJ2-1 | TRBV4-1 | CASSQAPRAFSQSSYNEQFF
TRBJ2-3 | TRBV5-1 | CASSLSGQGSFDTQYF
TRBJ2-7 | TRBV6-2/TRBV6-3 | CASSPQRGAEQYF
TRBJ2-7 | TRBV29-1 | CSVEDRGLTSYEQYF
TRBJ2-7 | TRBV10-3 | CAISARDTSYEQYF
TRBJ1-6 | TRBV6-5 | CASSYSLRVYNSPLHF
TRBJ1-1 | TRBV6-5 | CASSYSSVGRGYTEAFF
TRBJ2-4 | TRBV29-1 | CSVVRQGMVKNIQYF
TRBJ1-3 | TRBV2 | CASSSFSGNTIYF
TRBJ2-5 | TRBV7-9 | CASSSTRSGGGLETQYF
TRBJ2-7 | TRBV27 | CASRNTGTAYEQYF
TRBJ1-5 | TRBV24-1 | CATRGDRSYSNQPQHF
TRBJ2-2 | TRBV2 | CASQDRGVTGELFF
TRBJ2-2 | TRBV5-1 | CASTVTAGANTGELFF
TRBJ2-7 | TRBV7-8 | CASSLTGTGSYEQYF
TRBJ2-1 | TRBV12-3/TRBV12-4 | CASRGTPGEEQFF
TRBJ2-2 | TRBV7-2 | CASSATLANTGELFF